Following are 8 T cell receptor beta chains from one sample sequenced in a study of blood T cell repertoires in COVID-19. The method was immunoSEQ multiplex PCR; TCRdb's version includes in-frame clones alone and lacks a portion of them. The sample holds some 130,000 clones; 86% are singletons and the top ten take 11%. Sequencing was carried out using peripheral blood. The source is a woman between 65 and 79 years old with COVID-19, enrolled during active disease.

For the CDR3, the DNA is TGTGCCAGCTCACCTGCCGGGACAGGGGGCTACGAGCAGTACTTC. Protein sequence: CASSPAGTGGYEQYF. The J gene is TRBJ2-7, the V gene TRBV18; 11 bases align to TRBD1. The CDR3 loop spans 15 amino acids. After removal of 3 bases from V and 3 bases from J, the junction contained 4 bases not matched to a gene. CDR1 and CDR2 (germline): KGHSH, LQKENI.

CDR3 nucleotide sequence: TGTGCCATCAAGGGGCAAGGGGATAATTCACCCCTCCACTTT. Its protein is CAIKGQGDNSPLHF. The chain is built from TRBV10-3 and TRBJ1-6, with D perhaps matching TRBD1 (5 bases). Between the trimmed V and J ends, which lost 7 bases and 5 bases, there was a span of 12 bases. CDR3 length: 14 residues. Germline V gene data show CDR1 as ENHRY and CDR2 as SYGVKD.

The rearrangement uses TRBV27 and TRBJ2-7, with 7 bases lining up with TRBD1. V shed 6 bases and J 3 bases; nucleotides not matched to a gene: 8. The CDR3 extends over 14 amino acids. CDR1 is MNHEY and CDR2 is SMNVEV in the germline V gene (reference sequence). In DNA form, the CDR3 reads TGTGCCAGCAGCCGCCCGGGACAGCTCTACGAGCAGTACTTC. Its translation: CASSRPGQLYEQYF.

The V and J genes are TRBV2 and TRBJ1-1; the match to TRBD1 covers 7 bases. The CDR3 is 13 amino acids. V lost 8 bases and J lost 0; bases outside the gene matches: 3. Germline-derived CDR1 and CDR2 are SNHLY and FYNNEI. CDR3 in amino acids: CASQTGMNTEAFF. The CDR3 region has the DNA TGTGCCAGCCAGACAGGGATGAACACTGAAGCTTTCTTT.

This clone was seen at least ten times. The chain carries TRBV27 and TRBJ1-2; D unclear. Trimming left V 5 bases short and J 4 bases short, with 17 bases between. The CDR3 length is 15 residues. Germline CDR1 and CDR2: MNHEY and SMNVEV (reference sequence). The DNA for the CDR3 is TGTGCCAGCAGTCTCTTCACGGACGGACTCTATGGCTACACCTTC. This sequence encodes CASSLFTDGLYGYTF.

A single count supports this clone. The chain is built from TRBV7-9 and TRBJ2-3; 7 nucleotides agree with TRBD2. The ends lost 4 bases at V and 2 bases at J; junction bases unmatched: 9. CDR1 and CDR2 from the germline V gene are SEHNR and FQNEAQ (reference sequence). This CDR3 has 16 amino acids. In DNA, the CDR3 is TGTGCCAGCAGCTCCCCCAGCGGGGTGATCACAGATACGCAGTATTTT. Encoded protein: CASSSPSGVITDTQYF.

In its sample, this clone was seen once. The J gene is TRBJ1-4, the V gene TRBV6-1; D unresolved. Germline assignment: CDR1 MNHNS and CDR2 SASEGT. This CDR3 region has 13 residues. With 2 bases removed from V and 6 bases from J, the gap between germline ends came to 7 bases. The CDR3 protein is CASSEFGDEKLFF. The CDR3 DNA reads as TGTGCCAGCAGTGAATTCGGTGATGAAAAACTGTTTTTT.

The rearrangement links TRBV10-3 to TRBJ1-1, with a weak D call TRBD1 (6 bases). Germline CDR1 and CDR2: ENHRY and SYGVKD. The CDR3 consists of 15 residues. Trimming removed 3 bases at V and 0 bases at J, with 11 bases between. CDR3 loop: CAISDRGALNTEAFF. The CDR3 DNA reads TGTGCCATCAGTGACCGGGGGGCACTGAACACTGAAGCTTTCTTT.